The 10 T cell receptor beta chains below all came from one sample that was sequenced in a study of T cells in Graves' hyperthyroidism and ophthalmopathy. The TCR beta CDR3 regions underwent amplification using RNA transcripts as the source. First-round RT-PCR of the TCR CDR3 relied on the HTBI primer set. TCRdb processed the multiplex PCR reads anew with MiXCR; each CDR3 protein has one entry. Of more than 550,000 distinct CDR3 sequences listed, approximately 18% are singletons. Input material: blood. The receptors originated from a woman aged 45-65 years with Graves' hyperthyroidism that later progressed to Graves' ophthalmopathy.

In this sample, this clonotype turned up a few times. CDR3 in amino acids: CSASPNGVGQGGLSGANVLTF. CDR3 nucleotides: TGCAGTGCTAGCCCTAATGGCGTGGGACAGGGGGGGTTATCTGGGGCCAACGTCCTGACTTTC. The V call is TRBV20-1, the J call TRBJ2-6; 11 nucleotides match TRBD1. With V trimmed by 3 bases and J by 1 base, 17 bases remained unmatched. The CDR3 sequence is 21 residues long. Germline V gene data show CDR1 as DFQATT and CDR2 as SNEGSKA (reference sequence).

This clonotype appeared a few times. A much larger clone is a single base away; this may be a read error. The gene calls are TRBV11-2 and TRBJ1-1; D possibly corresponds to TRBD1 (5 bases). This CDR3 is 14 amino acids long. Germline CDR1 and CDR2: SGHAT and FQNNGV. Trimming stripped 0 bases from V and 1 base from J, with 6 bases between. CDR3 amino acids: CASSLDGGNTEAFF. The CDR3, as DNA: TGTGCCAGCAGCTTAGACGGGGGGAACACTGAAGCTTTCTTT.

This chain uses TRBV30 with TRBJ1-5; TRBD1 might be the D (6 bases). Germline CDR1 is GTSNPN and CDR2 is SVGIG (reference sequence). CDR3 length equals 15 residues. V was cut by 0 bases and J by 9 bases, with 18 bases left in between. The CDR3 nucleotides are TGTGCCTGGAGTGTTGGTGGGGGGGCCCATGGGCCCCAGCATTTT. As protein: CAWSVGGGAHGPQHF.

The chain links TRBV3-1 to TRBJ2-3; D not resolved. Trimming took 0 bases from V and 4 from J, leaving 5 bases between them. The V gene's germline CDR1 is LGHDT and CDR2 YNNKEL (reference sequence). The CDR3 is made up of 13 amino acids. The CDR3 DNA reads as TGTGCCAGCAGCCAAGAGTGGGCAGATACGCAGTATTTT. It yields the protein CASSQEWADTQYF.

This clonotype was detected ten times or more. The V call is TRBV24-1, the J call TRBJ2-2; D is undetermined. Germline CDR1 reads KGHDR; CDR2 reads SFDVKD. The CDR3 contains 11 residues. Deletions cut 4 bases from V and 7 bases from J, with 3 bases between. Here the CDR3 DNA reads TGTGCCACCAGTGAGGGCGGGGAGCTGTTTTTT. Protein: CATSEGGELFF.

This clonotype was seen a handful of times. The chain combines TRBV5-1 with TRBJ2-6; 7 positions agree with TRBD1. Germline values: CDR1 SGHRS, CDR2 YFSETQ. With 1 base clipped from V and 1 base from J, the junction kept 5 bases outside the gene matches. The CDR3 is made up of 17 amino acids. CDR3: CASSLITGESGANVLTF. DNA of the CDR3: TGCGCCAGCAGCTTGATCACAGGGGAGTCTGGGGCCAACGTCCTGACTTTC.

J is TRBJ2-3 and V is TRBV20-1; D is ambiguous. The CDR3 spans 12 residues. Germline V gene sequence: CDR1 DFQATT, CDR2 SNEGSKA (reference sequence). V lost 3 bases and J 1 base, leaving 5 bases between the germline ends. CDR3 DNA sequence: TGCAGTGCTAGTGAGGGCACAGATACGCAGTATTTT. Translating it yields CSASEGTDTQYF.

The table lists this clonotype with many counts. This chain joins TRBV5-1 and TRBJ1-2; TRBD1 matches at 8 bases. The J segment lost 8 bases and the V segment lost 4 bases, leaving 16 bases of the junction unmatched. The CDR3 has 16 residues. Germline V gene lookup returns CDR1 SGHRS and CDR2 YFSETQ. CDR3 loop: CASSGQTGQGGHGYTF. The CDR3, as DNA: TGCGCCAGCAGCGGGCAAACAGGACAGGGCGGCCACGGCTACACCTTC.

This clonotype was recorded a few times. V and J are TRBV19 and TRBJ1-1, with TRBD1 matching over 8 bases. This CDR3 has 15 residues. The germline V gene has CDR1 LNHDA and CDR2 SQIVND (reference sequence). The V and J ends lost 0 bases and 3 bases, in that order; junction bases with no gene match: 3. CDR3 bases: TGTGCCAGTAGTATAGACGGACAGGGAGACACTGAAGCTTTCTTT. Its translation is CASSIDGQGDTEAFF.

The rearrangement joins TRBV10-3 to TRBJ2-1, with D possibly being TRBD2 (6 bases). Germline CDR1 and CDR2: ENHRY and SYGVKD. CDR3 length: 16 amino acids. Trimming pared 3 bases from V and 7 bases from J, leaving 19 bases between. CDR3 nucleotides: TGTGCCATCAGTGAATGGCTTGGCGGGGTGGGGAATGAGCAGTTCTTC. Encoded protein: CAISEWLGGVGNEQFF.